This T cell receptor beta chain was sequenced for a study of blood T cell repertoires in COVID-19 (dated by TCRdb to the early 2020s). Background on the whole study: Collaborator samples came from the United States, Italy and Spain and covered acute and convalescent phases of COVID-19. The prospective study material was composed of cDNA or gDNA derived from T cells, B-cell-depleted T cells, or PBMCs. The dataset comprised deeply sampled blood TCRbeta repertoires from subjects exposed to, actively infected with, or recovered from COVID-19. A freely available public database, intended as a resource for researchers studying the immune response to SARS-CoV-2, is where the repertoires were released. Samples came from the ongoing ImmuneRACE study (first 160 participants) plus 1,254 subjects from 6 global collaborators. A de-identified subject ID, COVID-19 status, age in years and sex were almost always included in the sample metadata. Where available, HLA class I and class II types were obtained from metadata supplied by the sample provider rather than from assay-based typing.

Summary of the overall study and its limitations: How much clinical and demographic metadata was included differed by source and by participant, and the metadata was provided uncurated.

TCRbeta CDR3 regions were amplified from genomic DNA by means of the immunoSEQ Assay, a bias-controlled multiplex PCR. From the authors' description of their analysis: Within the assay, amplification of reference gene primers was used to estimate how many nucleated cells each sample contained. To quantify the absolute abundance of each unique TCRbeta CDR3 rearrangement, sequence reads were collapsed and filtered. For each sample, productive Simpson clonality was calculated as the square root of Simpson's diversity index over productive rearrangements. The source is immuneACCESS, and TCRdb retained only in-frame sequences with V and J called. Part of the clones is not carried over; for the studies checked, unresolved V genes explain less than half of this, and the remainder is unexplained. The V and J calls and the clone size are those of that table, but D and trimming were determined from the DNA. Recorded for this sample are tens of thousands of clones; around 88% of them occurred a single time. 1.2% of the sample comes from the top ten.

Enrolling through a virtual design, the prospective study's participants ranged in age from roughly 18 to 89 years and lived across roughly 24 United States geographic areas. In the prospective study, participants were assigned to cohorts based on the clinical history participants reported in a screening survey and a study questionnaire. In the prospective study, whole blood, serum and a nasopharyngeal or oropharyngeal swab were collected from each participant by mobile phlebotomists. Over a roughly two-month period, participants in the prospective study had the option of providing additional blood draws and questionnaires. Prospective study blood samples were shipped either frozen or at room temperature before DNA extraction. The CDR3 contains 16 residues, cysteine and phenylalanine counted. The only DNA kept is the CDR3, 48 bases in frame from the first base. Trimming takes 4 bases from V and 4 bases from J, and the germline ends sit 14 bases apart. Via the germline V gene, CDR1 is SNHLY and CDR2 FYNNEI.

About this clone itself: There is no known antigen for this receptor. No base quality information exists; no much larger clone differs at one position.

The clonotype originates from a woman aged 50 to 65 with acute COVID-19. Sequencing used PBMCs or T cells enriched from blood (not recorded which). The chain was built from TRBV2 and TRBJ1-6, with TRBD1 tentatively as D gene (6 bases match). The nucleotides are TGTGCCAGCAGTGTTAAGGGGGTAATTTATAATTCACCCCTCCACTTT. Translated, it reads CASSVKGVIYNSPLHF.